This record looks at one T cell receptor (beta chain) sequence and its context. What it binds is not known. Mismatch with germline at one junction end may stem from a read error. These data are taken from a study of T cell repertoires and leukemia-associated antigens. Study-level findings and limits: Specificity and function of the expanded clones need further investigation.

CD3+ T cells were rested overnight without fetal bovine serum. The CDR3 covers 14 residues. Per germline, CDR1 LGHNA and CDR2 YNFKEQ. TCRdb reanalysed the 5' RACE reads using MiXCR and keeps one entry per CDR3 protein. The sample contains some 14,000 distinct CDR3 sequences, 39% of which appear only once. V is TRBV4-2 and J is TRBJ2-1; tentatively, D is TRBD1 or TRBD2 (5 bases each). This TCR was recovered from a female donor in good health. Sequenced material: CD3+ T cells sorted from blood and cultured. The CDR3 loop is CASSQAGWEIEQFF. The CDR3, as DNA: TGTGCTAGCAGCCAAGCAGGGTGGGAGATTGAGCAGTTCTTC.